This TCR beta chain was found in a study of cytotoxic CD8 clonotypes in ibrutinib-treated CLL. On the study more broadly: Patients attained approximately 24 partial and 2 complete responses; at median around 68 months, 14 remained remitted while around twelve progressed.

The table came from immunoSEQ multiplex PCR; TCRdb's copy has only in-frame clones and leaves some out. The table has 150,000 to 200,000 clones, approximately 80% seen once. V lost 7 bases and J lost 0, with 11 bases in between. Germline CDR1 and CDR2: SGHAT and FQDESV (reference sequence). The CDR3 is made up of 14 amino acids. Whole-study results and caveats: Clonality measured at baseline exceeded age-matched healthy donors, tracking circulating CD8+ T-cell counts.

This clone was seen a single time. Its antigen is unidentified. The sample here was PBMCs, taken after 12 months of ibrutinib treatment. The receptor was isolated from a human donor with chronic lymphocytic leukemia. The V call is TRBV11-1, the J call TRBJ2-3, with D maybe TRBD2 (5 bases). The CDR3 sequence is CASTLPGSTDTQYF. The CDR3 region has the DNA TGTGCCAGCACTCTTCCGGGAAGCACAGATACGCAGTATTTT.